The TCR beta chain described here comes from a study of graft-versus-host responses after intestinal transplantation. Study overall: Anti-thymocyte globulin induction, then tacrolimus and steroids for about three years, went to all recipients.

This table comes from immunoSEQ multiplex PCR, and its TCRdb copy is limited to in-frame clones, with some not included. Among 80,000 to 95,000 clones listed, around 93% were seen once. The V gene's germline CDR1 is LGHNA and CDR2 YSLEER. The CDR3 has 14 amino acids. J lost 8 bases, V lost 3 bases, and 6 bases had no gene match. In regard to this clone: The antigen is undetermined.

The source was unstimulated CD8+ T cells sorted from spleen or lymph node cells, collected before intestinal transplant. The V and J genes are TRBV4-3 and TRBJ1-1, with TRBD1 matching over 10 bases. The receptor's source is a human donor who received an intestinal transplant. DNA of the CDR3: TGCGCCAGCAGCCAGGTTGACAGGGGGCTGGAAGCTTTCTTT. Protein product: CASSQVDRGLEAFF.